These 16 T cell receptor beta chains originate from one sample sequenced in a study of shared clonotypes between healthy human individuals. The assay was immunoSEQ multiplex PCR, and TCRdb's table has in-frame clones only and misses some. This table has around 340,000 clones, about 70% appearing once. The sequencing input was memory CD4+ T cells sorted from blood. Subset denoted: CD45RA-negative fraction. All receptors come from a man aged 25 to 45 in good health.

This chain uses TRBV5-1 with TRBJ2-7, with unresolved D. Germline V gene data show CDR1 as SGHRS and CDR2 as YFSETQ. V gave up 0 bases and J gave up 3 bases, with 7 bases separating them. The CDR3 sequence is 13 residues long. CDR3 residues: CASSLGAFYEQYF. CDR3 coding DNA: TGCGCCAGCAGCTTGGGGGCCTTCTACGAGCAGTACTTC.

This clone occurred a few times. The J gene is TRBJ2-1, the V gene TRBV7-9; D might be TRBD1 or TRBD2, each matching 5 bases. The germline V gene encodes CDR1 SEHNR and CDR2 FQNEAQ (reference sequence). The CDR3 covers 13 residues. V lost 8 bases and J lost 6, with 14 bases in between. The CDR3 loop is CASGTWRSNEQFF. The DNA of the CDR3 is TGTGCCAGCGGGACCTGGCGATCCAATGAGCAGTTCTTC.

This chain joins TRBV10-3 and TRBJ2-3, with D unclear. V was clipped by 3 bases and J by 2 bases, with 12 bases between them. Germline V CDR1 and CDR2: ENHRY, SYGVKD. The CDR3 spans 15 residues. The CDR3 reads CAISERQVHTDTQYF. CDR3 bases: TGTGCCATCAGTGAACGGCAGGTACACACAGATACGCAGTATTTT.

J is TRBJ2-6 and V is TRBV19, with TRBD1 as a possible D gene (5 bases). This CDR3 is built from 15 residues. V lost 8 bases to trimming and J lost 2 bases, with 13 bases between them. Germline values: CDR1 LNHDA, CDR2 SQIVND (reference sequence). CDR3 DNA sequence: TGTGCCAGTGGTAACAGGCACCCTGGGGCCAACGTCCTGACTTTC. Translation gives CASGNRHPGANVLTF.

V and J are TRBV5-1 and TRBJ2-7; 7 nucleotides align to TRBD2. J gave up 1 base and V 4 bases, and 8 bases lay outside the gene matches. This CDR3 has 15 amino acids. CDR1 and CDR2 (germline): SGHRS, YFSETQ. The CDR3 reads CASSRGASGSYEQYF. CDR3 sequence (DNA): TGCGCCAGCAGCCGCGGGGCTAGCGGATCCTACGAGCAGTACTTC. Using reference TRBV5-1 and TRBJ2-7 for the parts outside the CDR3, the full variable domain is KAGVTQTPRYLIKTRGQQVTLSCSPISGHRSVSWYQQTPGQGLQFLFEYFSETQRNKGNFPGRFSGRQFSNSRSEMNVSTLELGDSALYLCASSRGASGSYEQYFGPGTRLTVT.

The CDR3 DNA is TGTGCCAGCAGCTCAGTTGGTTTTTTCACCGGGGAGCTGTTTTTT. This encodes CASSSVGFFTGELFF. The chain joins TRBV5-5 to TRBJ2-2, with D unclear. Germline CDR1 is SGHKS and CDR2 is YYEKEE (reference sequence). V was shortened by 3 bases and J by 4 bases, with 13 bases between the two germline ends. The CDR3 is 15 amino acids.

This clone occurred a few times. This chain links TRBV11-1 with TRBJ2-7; possible D gene TRBD2, 5 bases. The germline CDR1 and CDR2 sequences are SGHAT and FQDESV (reference sequence). This CDR3 is built from 14 residues. Trimming took off 3 bases at V and 3 bases at J, with 12 bases between the two ends. The DNA of the CDR3 is TGTGCCAGCAGCTTGGTCCCGGGAATCTACGAGCAGTACTTC. It is translated as CASSLVPGIYEQYF. Based on the CDR3 plus reference TRBV11-1 and TRBJ2-7, the full variable domain is EAEVAQSPRYKITEKSQAVAFWCDPISGHATLYWYRQILGQGPELLVQFQDESVVDDSQLPKDRFSAERLKGVDSTLKIQPAELGDSAMYLCASSLVPGIYEQYFGPGTRLTVT.

V is TRBV7-2 and J is TRBJ1-5; a possible D gene is TRBD1 (6 bases). Germline V gene data show CDR1 as SGHTA and CDR2 as FQGNSA. CDR3 length equals 15 residues. The V end was cut by 5 bases, the J end by 6 bases, with 17 bases between. The CDR3 DNA follows: TGTGCCAGCAGCATAGGGGGGAAGTTCGGTCAGCCCCAGCATTTT. This gives the protein CASSIGGKFGQPQHF.

The chain links TRBV18 to TRBJ2-2; D is undetermined. Germline V gene lookup returns CDR1 KGHSH and CDR2 LQKENI. The germline V and J ends were trimmed by 3 bases and 4 bases, with 3 bases remaining between them. This CDR3 region has 12 residues. This CDR3 is CASSPSTGELFF. The CDR3 DNA follows: TGTGCCAGCTCACCCTCCACCGGGGAGCTGTTTTTT.

This clone is a singleton in its sample. The V gene is TRBV7-8, the J gene TRBJ1-4; D is possibly TRBD1 (6 bases). V lost 5 bases and J lost 8, with 21 bases in between. Germline V gene data show CDR1 as SGHVS and CDR2 as FQNEAQ. This CDR3 contains 16 residues. CDR3 sequence: CASSPSGVVEREKLFF. The CDR3 nucleotides are TGTGCCAGCAGCCCGTCAGGGGTCGTCGAAAGGGAAAAACTGTTTTTT. The complete variable domain, with remaining parts taken from reference TRBV7-8 and TRBJ1-4, reads GAGVSQSPRYKVAKRGQDVALRCDPISGHVSLFWYQQALGQGPEFLTYFQNEAQLDKSGLPSDRFFAERPEGSVSTLKIQRTQQEDSAVYLCASSPSGVVEREKLFFGSGTQLSVL.

V and J are TRBV7-2 and TRBJ2-1; D possibly corresponds to TRBD2 (6 bases). Germline V gene sequence: CDR1 SGHTA, CDR2 FQGNSA. The length of the CDR3 is 15 residues. Trimming took 3 bases from V and 6 from J, leaving 15 bases between them. As DNA, the CDR3 is TGTGCCAGCAGCTTTTCTCGGGGGAGCGGCAATGAGCAGTTCTTC. Protein product: CASSFSRGSGNEQFF.

This chain links TRBV7-9 with TRBJ2-1, with 9 bases lining up with TRBD1. Per the germline V gene, CDR1 is SEHNR and CDR2 is FQNEAQ (reference sequence). V gave up 1 base and J gave up 3 bases; unmatched junction bases: 4. The CDR3 spans 16 residues. In DNA, the CDR3 is TGTGCCAGCAGCTTAGGAACAGGGGGCAGCTACAATGAGCAGTTCTTC. Translation gives CASSLGTGGSYNEQFF.

This chain joins TRBV4-3 and TRBJ1-2; D is undetermined. Trimming shortened V by 0 bases and J by 5 bases, and 13 bases separated the two germline ends. Germline values: CDR1 LGHNA, CDR2 YSLEER. CDR3 length: 15 residues. Written as DNA, the CDR3 is TGCGCCAGCAGCCAAGAGTACAGAACAGCATATGGCTACACCTTC. Translating gives CASSQEYRTAYGYTF.

V and J are TRBV5-6 and TRBJ1-5; tentatively, D is TRBD1 (5 bases). Germline CDR1 reads SGHDT; CDR2 reads YYEEEE. The CDR3 sequence is 13 residues long. The V and J ends lost 2 bases and 7 bases respectively, with 10 bases between them. The CDR3: CASSLYRSQPQHF. CDR3 bases: TGTGCCAGCAGCTTATACAGGTCCCAGCCCCAGCATTTT.

The chain joins TRBV30 to TRBJ2-7; D possibly matches TRBD1 or TRBD2 (6 bases each). The CDR3 loop spans 18 amino acids. V lost 4 bases and J 0 bases, leaving 25 bases between the germline ends. Germline V CDR1 and CDR2: GTSNPN, SVGIG (reference sequence). This CDR3 reads CAWILSKGGGGDSYEQYF. As DNA, the CDR3 is TGTGCCTGGATTCTCTCGAAGGGGGGAGGAGGGGACTCCTACGAGCAGTACTTC.

The rearrangement joins TRBV5-1 to TRBJ2-1, with 11 bases identical to TRBD2. Germline CDR1 is SGHRS and CDR2 is YFSETQ. With 4 bases clipped from V and 4 bases from J, the junction kept 13 bases outside the gene matches. The CDR3 covers 18 residues. The CDR3 is CASSATPIGTSGYNEQFF. CDR3 nucleotide sequence: TGCGCCAGCAGCGCGACCCCCATCGGGACTAGCGGATACAATGAGCAGTTCTTC.